The TCR beta chain under discussion was sequenced for a study of shared clonotypes between healthy human individuals. At the level of the study: Per donor, three plates held CD4 naive cells, three held CD4 memory, two held CD8 naive and one held CD8 memory.

The test was conducted at deep level. Libraries were prepared by immunoSEQ multiplex PCR; TCRdb keeps only in-frame clonotypes and omits some of them. The data contain under 1,900,000 clones, about 98.5% of them singletons. In the case of this clone: Its cognate antigen is unknown.

V was clipped by 3 bases and J by 7 bases, with 7 bases between them. Germline V gene lookup returns CDR1 DFQATT and CDR2 SNEGSKA (reference sequence). This CDR3 spans 11 amino acids. Study-level results: As a rule, naive subsets had a larger estimated richness than memory subsets.

The clonotype was recovered from a man aged 25-45 years in good health. V gene TRBV20-1 combines with J gene TRBJ2-1, with D unclear. Sequencing was carried out using naive CD4+ T cells sorted from blood. As to subset: CD45RA+ positively selected. Written as DNA, the CDR3 is TGCAGTGCTAGTTTATTTAATGAGCAGTTCTTC. It encodes CSASLFNEQFF.